This T cell receptor (beta chain) came from a study of CD8 T cells in ankylosing spondylitis. This CDR3 region has 15 residues. CDR1 and CDR2 (germline): MNHEY, SMNVEV (reference sequence). The J segment lost 4 bases and the V segment lost 5 bases, leaving 3 bases of the junction unmatched. Broader study findings: Characteristic, it appeared, of ankylosing spondylitis blood was a TCR beta motif of fewer than 10 highly homologous variants. In ankylosing spondylitis patients, matched synovial fluid reportedly showed significant enrichment of disease-linked clones. Several of the motif variants were reported before in synovial fluid and blood from reactive arthritis. Clones linked with disease were CD8+ and fairly uncommon in the peripheral blood.

TCRdb reprocessed the 5' RACE reads via MiXCR and lists one record per CDR3 protein. The sample includes approximately 350,000 distinct CDR3 sequences, roughly 20% seen only once; the top ten take roughly 14%. Details on this clonotype: Its antigen remains unidentified.

The source is a male donor with ankylosing spondylitis or in good health (not recorded which). The J gene is TRBJ2-3, the V gene TRBV27; TRBD2 matches 13 bases. The sample taken for sequencing was blood, either unsorted or a sorted T cell fraction (not recorded which). The CDR3 loop reads CASSPTSGGSDTQYF. CDR3 in DNA: TGTGCCAGCAGTCCGACTAGCGGGGGGTCAGATACGCAGTATTTT.